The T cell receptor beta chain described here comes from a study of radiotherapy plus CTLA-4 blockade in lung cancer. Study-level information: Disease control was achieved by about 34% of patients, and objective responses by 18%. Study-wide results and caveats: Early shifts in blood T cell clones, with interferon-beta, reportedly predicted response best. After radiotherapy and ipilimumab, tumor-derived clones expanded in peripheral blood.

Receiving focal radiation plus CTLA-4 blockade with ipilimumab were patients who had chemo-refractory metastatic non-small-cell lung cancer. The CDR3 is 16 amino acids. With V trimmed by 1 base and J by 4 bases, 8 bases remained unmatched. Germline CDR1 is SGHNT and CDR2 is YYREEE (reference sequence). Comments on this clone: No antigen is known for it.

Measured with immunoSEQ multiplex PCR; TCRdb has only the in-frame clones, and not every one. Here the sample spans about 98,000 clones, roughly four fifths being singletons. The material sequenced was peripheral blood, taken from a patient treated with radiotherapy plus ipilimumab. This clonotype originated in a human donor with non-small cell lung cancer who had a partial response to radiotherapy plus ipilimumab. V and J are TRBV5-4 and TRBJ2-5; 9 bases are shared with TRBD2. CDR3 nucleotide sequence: TGTGCCAGCAGCTTGTTGGGACTAGCAAAGGGAGAGACCCAGTACTTC. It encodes CASSLLGLAKGETQYF.